A selection of T cell receptor beta chains follows, all from one sample in a study of blood T cell repertoires in COVID-19. Using immunoSEQ multiplex PCR, the repertoire was profiled, and TCRdb retains in-frame clones only, with some absent. The sample includes about 76,000 clones, 70% to 90% of them seen just once. Sequenced sample: peripheral blood. The receptors shown here come from a man younger than 40 with acute or convalescent COVID-19. The CDR3 runs from the conserved cysteine through the conserved F or W. The order of the fields is clone size, V gene, D gene, J gene, CDR3 DNA, CDR3 protein. The D gene is left open where the match is weak. Size tells how often a clone was seen (once, few, many) or the class of an expanded clone, and some rows leave it out.

clone size: -; V gene: TRBV6-5; D gene: TRBD1; J gene: TRBJ1-1; CDR3 DNA: TGTGCCAGCAGTTACACCGGACAGGCCTCCGCTTTCTTT; CDR3 protein: CASSYTGQASAFF
clone size: -; V gene: TRBV15; D gene: -; J gene: TRBJ1-5; CDR3 DNA: TGTGCCACCAGCAGAGATTGGACAGCACCGAAGCAGCCCCAGCATTTT; CDR3 protein: CATSRDWTAPKQPQHF
clone size: -; V gene: TRBV10-2; D gene: -; J gene: TRBJ1-3; CDR3 DNA: TGCGCCAGCAGTGAGTCGACCGGGGGGTATCCTGGAAACACCATATATTTT; CDR3 protein: CASSESTGGYPGNTIYF
clone size: -; V gene: TRBV19; D gene: TRBD1; J gene: TRBJ1-5; CDR3 DNA: TGTGCCAGTAGTATTACAGGGGTCCAGCCCCAGCATTTT; CDR3 protein: CASSITGVQPQHF
clone size: -; V gene: TRBV11-3; D gene: -; J gene: TRBJ2-1; CDR3 DNA: TGTGCCAGCAGCTTCATTAGTGGGGCAGGGAATGAGCAGTTCTTC; CDR3 protein: CASSFISGAGNEQFF
clone size: -; V gene: TRBV5-6; D gene: TRBD2; J gene: TRBJ2-7; CDR3 DNA: TGTGCCAGCAGCCTAGCGGGAGTGTACGAGCAGTACTTC; CDR3 protein: CASSLAGVYEQYF
clone size: -; V gene: TRBV6-5; D gene: -; J gene: TRBJ1-5; CDR3 DNA: TGTGCCAGCAGTTACTCGATGGTCGGGCCCCAGCATTTT; CDR3 protein: CASSYSMVGPQHF
clone size: -; V gene: TRBV10-3; D gene: TRBD2; J gene: TRBJ2-7; CDR3 DNA: TGTGCCATCAGTGGGACTAGCGGGTACGAGCAGTACTTC; CDR3 protein: CAISGTSGYEQYF
clone size: -; V gene: TRBV28; D gene: TRBD2; J gene: TRBJ2-7; CDR3 DNA: TGTGCCAGCAGTGGATCTTCTAGCGGAAGGCCGCCCTACGAGCAGTACTTC; CDR3 protein: CASSGSSSGRPPYEQYF
clone size: once; V gene: TRBV2; D gene: -; J gene: TRBJ2-5; CDR3 DNA: TGTGCCAGCAGTGAAGGGACGGGGCAAGAGACCCAGTACTTC; CDR3 protein: CASSEGTGQETQYF
clone size: -; V gene: TRBV27; D gene: TRBD2; J gene: TRBJ2-1; CDR3 DNA: TGTGCCAGCAGTCCTAGCGGGAGGGGTTACAATGAGCAGTTCTTC; CDR3 protein: CASSPSGRGYNEQFF
clone size: once; V gene: TRBV4-1; D gene: TRBD1; J gene: TRBJ1-5; CDR3 DNA: TGCGCCAGCAGCCCGGGACAGGGGGGGAATCAGCCCCAGCATTTT; CDR3 protein: CASSPGQGGNQPQHF
clone size: -; V gene: TRBV6-5; D gene: -; J gene: TRBJ1-5; CDR3 DNA: TGTGCCAGCAGAGTAGGGCAGGGCACTCAGCCCCAGCATTTT; CDR3 protein: CASRVGQGTQPQHF
clone size: -; V gene: TRBV7-2; D gene: TRBD1; J gene: TRBJ2-7; CDR3 DNA: TGTGCCAGCACCGAGGTGACAGGGTTCGAGCAGTACTTC; CDR3 protein: CASTEVTGFEQYF
clone size: -; V gene: TRBV3-1/TRBV3-2; D gene: -; J gene: TRBJ2-7; CDR3 DNA: TGTGCCAGCAGCCAAGGGGCCAGGCCCTACGAGCAGTACTTC; CDR3 protein: CASSQGARPYEQYF
clone size: -; V gene: TRBV29-1; D gene: TRBD2; J gene: TRBJ2-1; CDR3 DNA: TGCAGCGTTGACGGACTAGCGGGAGGTCGGGATGAGCAGTTCTTC; CDR3 protein: CSVDGLAGGRDEQFF
clone size: -; V gene: TRBV6-5; D gene: -; J gene: TRBJ1-1; CDR3 DNA: TGTGCCAGCAGAGTGCGGGGAGATGGCACTGAAGCTTTCTTT; CDR3 protein: CASRVRGDGTEAFF
clone size: -; V gene: TRBV18; D gene: -; J gene: TRBJ2-5; CDR3 DNA: TGTGCCAGCTCACCACAACCGGGACAAGGGGAGACCCAGTACTTC; CDR3 protein: CASSPQPGQGETQYF
clone size: -; V gene: TRBV9; D gene: -; J gene: TRBJ2-1; CDR3 DNA: TGTGCCAGCAGCGCCCACACGGAGGAGGATGAGCAGTTCTTC; CDR3 protein: CASSAHTEEDEQFF
clone size: -; V gene: TRBV4-3; D gene: TRBD1; J gene: TRBJ2-3; CDR3 DNA: TGCGCCAGCAGCCTTGAAGGACAGGGCACAGATACGCAGTATTTT; CDR3 protein: CASSLEGQGTDTQYF
clone size: -; V gene: TRBV4-3; D gene: -; J gene: TRBJ1-6; CDR3 DNA: TGCGCCAGCAGCCAGGTCCACGGGGGATCACCCCTCCACTTT; CDR3 protein: CASSQVHGGSPLHF
clone size: -; V gene: TRBV7-8; D gene: TRBD1; J gene: TRBJ1-4; CDR3 DNA: TGTGCCAGCAGCTCGGGACAGTATAATGAAAAACTGTTTTTT; CDR3 protein: CASSSGQYNEKLFF
clone size: -; V gene: TRBV4-1; D gene: TRBD2; J gene: TRBJ2-7; CDR3 DNA: TGCGCCAGCAGCCAGGGGGACTACTCCTACGAGCAGTACTTC; CDR3 protein: CASSQGDYSYEQYF
clone size: -; V gene: TRBV6-2/TRBV6-3; D gene: -; J gene: TRBJ1-1; CDR3 DNA: TGTGCCAGCAGTTACTCGAGACTTGAAGCTTTCTTT; CDR3 protein: CASSYSRLEAFF
clone size: -; V gene: TRBV28; D gene: -; J gene: TRBJ2-7; CDR3 DNA: TGTGCCAGCCTAAGGGGCGGGGCCTCATACGAGCAGTACTTC; CDR3 protein: CASLRGGASYEQYF
clone size: -; V gene: TRBV27; D gene: -; J gene: TRBJ2-1; CDR3 DNA: TGTGCCAGCAGACGCGTAAGCGGTGAGCAGTTCTTC; CDR3 protein: CASRRVSGEQFF
clone size: once; V gene: TRBV5-4; D gene: -; J gene: TRBJ2-1; CDR3 DNA: TGTGCCAGCAGCCCCAGAAACTACAATGAGCAGTTCTTC; CDR3 protein: CASSPRNYNEQFF
clone size: -; V gene: TRBV10-3; D gene: TRBD2; J gene: TRBJ2-7; CDR3 DNA: TGTGCCATCAGTGGCGCGGGGACTAGCGGGAGAGACGAGCAGTACTTC; CDR3 protein: CAISGAGTSGRDEQYF
clone size: -; V gene: TRBV5-1; D gene: -; J gene: TRBJ2-3; CDR3 DNA: TGCGCCAGCAGTACCCAAGCCGGGGGCACAGATACGCAGTATTTT; CDR3 protein: CASSTQAGGTDTQYF
clone size: -; V gene: TRBV15; D gene: -; J gene: TRBJ2-1; CDR3 DNA: TGTGCCACCAGCAGAAACTTGAACAATGAGCAGTTCTTC; CDR3 protein: CATSRNLNNEQFF
clone size: -; V gene: TRBV7-3; D gene: -; J gene: TRBJ2-7; CDR3 DNA: TGTGCCAGCAGCTTAAGCGCAGGGAACGAGCAGTACTTC; CDR3 protein: CASSLSAGNEQYF
clone size: -; V gene: TRBV7-9; D gene: -; J gene: TRBJ1-3; CDR3 DNA: TGTGCCAGCAGCTTTGGTCAGGTTGGAAACACCATATATTTT; CDR3 protein: CASSFGQVGNTIYF
clone size: -; V gene: TRBV9; D gene: TRBD2; J gene: TRBJ2-1; CDR3 DNA: TGTGCCAGCAGCGCCCCGAGAGGGCTAGCGGATAATGAGCAGTTCTTC; CDR3 protein: CASSAPRGLADNEQFF
clone size: -; V gene: TRBV7-9; D gene: -; J gene: TRBJ1-5; CDR3 DNA: TGTGCCAGCAGCTTAGTTATGGGGCGGCGCAATCAGCCCCAGCATTTT; CDR3 protein: CASSLVMGRRNQPQHF
clone size: -; V gene: TRBV27; D gene: -; J gene: TRBJ2-2; CDR3 DNA: TGTGCCAGCAGTCGACTCAGCGGGGAGCTGTTTTTT; CDR3 protein: CASSRLSGELFF
clone size: -; V gene: TRBV12-3/TRBV12-4; D gene: -; J gene: TRBJ2-1; CDR3 DNA: TGTGCCAGCGAGAATAGGAGACATGAGCAGTTCTTC; CDR3 protein: CASENRRHEQFF
clone size: -; V gene: TRBV5-6; D gene: -; J gene: TRBJ1-5; CDR3 DNA: TGTGCCAGCAGCATTCAGGGGTCTGCTCAGCCCCAGCATTTT; CDR3 protein: CASSIQGSAQPQHF
clone size: -; V gene: TRBV28; D gene: -; J gene: TRBJ1-1; CDR3 DNA: TGTGCCAGCAGCACCCGACAAAGGTTCTCGAACACTGAAGCTTTCTTT; CDR3 protein: CASSTRQRFSNTEAFF
clone size: -; V gene: TRBV2; D gene: -; J gene: TRBJ2-5; CDR3 DNA: TGTGCCAGCAGCCGACAGATCCCGAACAATCAAGAGACCCAGTACTTC; CDR3 protein: CASSRQIPNNQETQYF
clone size: -; V gene: TRBV11-2; D gene: TRBD1; J gene: TRBJ2-7; CDR3 DNA: TGTGCCAGCAGCTTGGGGACAGGGGGCGAGAGATCTTACGAGCAGTACTTC; CDR3 protein: CASSLGTGGERSYEQYF
clone size: -; V gene: TRBV7-8; D gene: -; J gene: TRBJ2-2; CDR3 DNA: TGTGCCAGCAGCTTATCGGGGTTAGGGACCGGGGAGCTGTTTTTT; CDR3 protein: CASSLSGLGTGELFF
clone size: -; V gene: TRBV5-4; D gene: -; J gene: TRBJ1-3; CDR3 DNA: TGTGCCAGCAGCCCGACCCCAGGCGGGAACTCTGGAAACACCATATATTTT; CDR3 protein: CASSPTPGGNSGNTIYF
clone size: -; V gene: TRBV28; D gene: -; J gene: TRBJ2-1; CDR3 DNA: TGTGCCAGCAGTCCAACCTCCACGGCCTACAATGAGCAGTTCTTC; CDR3 protein: CASSPTSTAYNEQFF
clone size: -; V gene: TRBV5-4; D gene: TRBD1; J gene: TRBJ2-7; CDR3 DNA: TGTGCCAGCAGCCCGGACAGGGGGAGCTACGAGCAGTACTTC; CDR3 protein: CASSPDRGSYEQYF
clone size: -; V gene: TRBV30; D gene: -; J gene: TRBJ2-1; CDR3 DNA: TGTGCCTGGTTAAGTCAACGTGGAGGTACAGAGCAGTTCTTC; CDR3 protein: CAWLSQRGGTEQFF
clone size: -; V gene: TRBV30; D gene: TRBD1; J gene: TRBJ1-1; CDR3 DNA: TGTGCCTGGAGAGCCGGGACAGGGAACACTGAAGCTTTCTTT; CDR3 protein: CAWRAGTGNTEAFF
clone size: once; V gene: TRBV11-2; D gene: TRBD2; J gene: TRBJ2-5; CDR3 DNA: TGTGCCAGCAGCTTAGGGAACCGGGTAGCGGGAATCGGGGAGACCCAGTACTTC; CDR3 protein: CASSLGNRVAGIGETQYF
clone size: -; V gene: TRBV7-8; D gene: -; J gene: TRBJ2-7; CDR3 DNA: TGTGCCAGCAGCCTGAACGACGGGGTGCTGTTCTTC; CDR3 protein: CASSLNDGVLFF
clone size: -; V gene: TRBV10-2; D gene: TRBD2; J gene: TRBJ2-1; CDR3 DNA: TGCGCCAGCACTGGACTAGCGGGAGGGATTAAGCAGTTCTTC; CDR3 protein: CASTGLAGGIKQFF